This is a list of T cell receptor beta chains from one sample in a study of beta chain features in type 1 diabetes. Some clones are missing from TCRdb's copy, which holds only in-frame ones; the method was immunoSEQ multiplex PCR. The sample lists 120,000 or so clones; 17% were seen once. Material for sequencing was central memory CD4+ T cells from blood. These receptors came from a man younger than 35 with type 1 diabetes. Both conserved end residues are part of each CDR3. The D gene is left open where the match is weak. A clone size is listed for some rows: how often the clone was seen (once, few, many), or a class if it is expanded.

>few|TRBJ2-7|TRBV9|TRBD2
TGTGCCAGCAGCGTAGGAGATAGCGGGAAAGCCTACGAGCAGTACTTC
CASSVGDSGKAYEQYF
>many|TRBJ2-5|TRBV9|.
TGTGCCAGCAGCGTAGGGCAGCAAGAGACCCAGTACTTC
CASSVGQQETQYF
>.|TRBJ2-7|TRBV27|.
TGTGCCAGCCGAAACTTGAAGGGGTCCTACGAGCAGTACTTC
CASRNLKGSYEQYF
>few|TRBJ2-5|TRBV5-1|.
TGCGCCAGCAGTGAGGACCAAGAGACCCAGTACTTC
CASSEDQETQYF
>few|TRBJ2-3|TRBV10-3|.
TGTGCCATCAGTGAGTCGAGAACAGGAGATACGCAGTATTTT
CAISESRTGDTQYF
>.|TRBJ1-6|TRBV20-1|.
TGCAGTGCTAGACCCGGGGGGCCCCTCCACTTT
CSARPGGPLHF
>.|TRBJ1-2|TRBV19|.
TGTGCCAGTACCGTTCCGGCTGCTGGCTATGGCTACACCTTC
CASTVPAAGYGYTF
>.|TRBJ2-7|TRBV7-2|TRBD2
TGTGCCAGCAGCTTGGCTAGCGGTACCTACGAGCAGTACTTC
CASSLASGTYEQYF
>.|TRBJ2-7|TRBV5-1|.
TGCGCCAGCAGCTTGGATTTCGGATTCACCTACGAGCAGTACTTC
CASSLDFGFTYEQYF
>few|TRBJ1-2|TRBV21-1|.
TGTGCCAGCAGCCGGATTGGACAGCCCTCTAACTATGGCTACACCTTC
CASSRIGQPSNYGYTF
>few|TRBJ1-5|TRBV30|.
TGTGCCTGGAGCCCAACGGCCGGGACAATCGGCAATCAGCCCCAGCATTTT
CAWSPTAGTIGNQPQHF
>.|TRBJ2-7|TRBV30|.
TGTGCCTGGGCACCCCAGACAGCCAGCTCCTACGAGCAGTACTTC
CAWAPQTASSYEQYF
>many|TRBJ2-1|TRBV29-1|TRBD2
TGCAGCGTGTGCGTGAGCGGGGTGGGGAATGAGCAGTTCTTC
CSVCVSGVGNEQFF
>few|TRBJ1-2|TRBV30|.
TGTGCCTGGAGTGCAAAAACTCCCGGGACGTACTCCATCTATGGCTACACCTTC
CAWSAKTPGTYSIYGYTF
>many|TRBJ2-3|TRBV6-4|TRBD2
TGTGCCAGCAGTGAGACTAGCGCAGATACGCAGTATTTT
CASSETSADTQYF
>few|TRBJ1-1|TRBV19|TRBD1
TGTGCCAGTAGCAGGGGGCGAGAGACTGAAGCTTTCTTT
CASSRGRETEAFF
>few|TRBJ2-5|TRBV19|.
TGTGCCAGTAGTATAGCAGGGGTAGAGACCCAGTACTTC
CASSIAGVETQYF
>.|TRBJ1-1|TRBV13|.
TGTGCCAGCAGCTCCGGACGAGGGAACACTGAAGCTTTCTTT
CASSSGRGNTEAFF
>few|TRBJ2-6|TRBV5-1|.
TGCGCCAGCAGCTTTACCCTCGCTGGGGCCAACGTCCTGACTTTC
CASSFTLAGANVLTF
>few|TRBJ2-1|TRBV5-1|.
TGCGCCAGCAGCCTGAGCTCCTACAATGAGCAGTTCTTC
CASSLSSYNEQFF
>few|TRBJ2-5|TRBV5-1|TRBD2
TGCGCCAGCAGCCGAGACAAGCGGGAGGGCCCCGAGACCCAGTACTTC
CASSRDKREGPETQYF
>few|TRBJ1-5|TRBV30|TRBD1
TGTGCCTGGGGTGGACAGGGCGATCAGCCCCAGCATTTT
CAWGGQGDQPQHF
>few|TRBJ2-1|TRBV7-6|TRBD1
TGTGCCAGCAGCCAACGGGACAGACCATACAATGAGCAGTTCTTC
CASSQRDRPYNEQFF
>few|TRBJ1-1|TRBV30|.
TGTGCCTGGAGAAACCTCAGGCAGGCTTTCTTT
CAWRNLRQAFF
>.|TRBJ2-5|TRBV2|.
TGTGCCAGCAGTTACGAAGAGACCCAGTACTTC
CASSYEETQYF
>few|TRBJ2-1|TRBV4-2|.
TGTGCCAGCAGCCAAGATTCCAGCTATGAGCAGTTCTTC
CASSQDSSYEQFF